The TCR beta chain under discussion was sequenced for a study of blood T cell repertoires in COVID-19. Background on the study: Collection of acute and convalescent COVID-19 samples took place in the United States, Italy and Spain. Nucleic acid was either cDNA or gDNA, and it came from T cells, B-cell-depleted T cells, or PBMCs.

This clone has more than one count but fewer than ten. The germline CDR1 and CDR2 sequences are GTSNPN and SVGIG (reference sequence). V dropped 3 bases and J dropped 2 bases, with 16 bases sitting between them. This CDR3 spans 16 amino acids. In the authors' workflow: Using reference gene primer amplification, nucleated cell counts were estimated. The assay was immunoSEQ multiplex PCR, and TCRdb's table has in-frame clones only and misses some. The DNA was the basis for D and trimming; V, J and clone size are from that table. Of 170,000 or so clones listed, about 87% are singletons. This TCR came from a man in his forties with active or convalescent COVID-19. Material for sequencing was peripheral blood. The rearrangement uses TRBV30 and TRBJ2-2, with a weak D call TRBD1 (5 bases). CDR3 bases: TGTGCCTGGAGCTCCCCGTTTCGGACAAACACCGGGGAGCTGTTTTTT. Its protein is CAWSSPFRTNTGELFF.